This paragraph reports one T cell receptor (beta chain). Its antigen is still unknown. 5'RACE primed at constant segments yielded TCR alpha and TCR beta cDNA libraries bearing sample barcodes and UMIs. TCRdb processed the 5' RACE reads anew with MiXCR; each CDR3 protein has one entry. The table records some 300,000 distinct CDR3 sequences, 20% to 25% of them present only once. The entry originates in a study of T-cell memory formation after mild COVID-19. Study-level information: Largely, the TCR clusters proved donor specific. The study, taken as a whole, reports: Whether second-wave clones peaking at day 37 were SARS-CoV-2 specific went unconfirmed. Clones shrinking between day 15 and 85 showed a balanced CD4/CD8 split, and those that grew later tilted toward CD4+.

Sequencing was done on a sample of PBMCs or a T cell subset sorted from them (not recorded which). The sequence derives from a man younger than 35 who had mild COVID-19 (a few samples of this study predate the infection). Cell type and time point are not known.

The CDR3 bases are TGTGCCAGCAGCCTAGATTGGGGGGTCGGGAAGACCCAGTACTTC. Translated, it gives CASSLDWGVGKTQYF. The chain recombines TRBV12-3 or TRBV12-4 with TRBJ2-5; possibly TRBD2 for D (6 bases). V lost 6 bases to trimming and J lost 6 bases, with 20 bases between them. CDR3 length: 15 amino acids.